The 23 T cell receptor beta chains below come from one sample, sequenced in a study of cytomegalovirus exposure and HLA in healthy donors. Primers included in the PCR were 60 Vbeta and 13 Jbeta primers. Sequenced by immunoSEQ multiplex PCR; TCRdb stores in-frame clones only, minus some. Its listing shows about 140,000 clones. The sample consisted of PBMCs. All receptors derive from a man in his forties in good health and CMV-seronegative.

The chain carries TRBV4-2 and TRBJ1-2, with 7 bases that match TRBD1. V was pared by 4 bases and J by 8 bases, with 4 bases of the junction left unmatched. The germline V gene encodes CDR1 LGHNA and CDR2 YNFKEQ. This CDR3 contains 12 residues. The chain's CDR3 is CASSPDRVGYTF. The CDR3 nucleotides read TGTGCCAGCAGCCCCGACAGGGTCGGCTACACCTTC.

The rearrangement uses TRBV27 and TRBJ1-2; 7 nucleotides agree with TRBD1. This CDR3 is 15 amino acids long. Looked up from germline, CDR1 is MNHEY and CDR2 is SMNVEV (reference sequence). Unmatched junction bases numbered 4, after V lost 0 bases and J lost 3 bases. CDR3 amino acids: CASSLSEGAYYGYTF. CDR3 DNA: TGTGCCAGCAGTTTATCTGAGGGGGCATACTATGGCTACACCTTC.

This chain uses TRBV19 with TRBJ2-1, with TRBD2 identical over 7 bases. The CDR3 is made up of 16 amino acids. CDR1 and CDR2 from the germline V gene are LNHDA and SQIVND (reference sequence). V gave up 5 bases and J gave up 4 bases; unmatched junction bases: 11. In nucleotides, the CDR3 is TGTGCCAGTAGTGATGTCCGACAGCGGGGTTACAATGAGCAGTTCTTC. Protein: CASSDVRQRGYNEQFF.

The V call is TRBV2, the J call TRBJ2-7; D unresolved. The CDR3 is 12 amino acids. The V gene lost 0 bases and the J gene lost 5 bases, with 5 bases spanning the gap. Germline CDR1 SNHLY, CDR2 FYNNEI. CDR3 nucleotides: TGTGCCAGCAGTGAAGCCGAGGACGAGCAGTACTTC. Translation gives CASSEAEDEQYF.

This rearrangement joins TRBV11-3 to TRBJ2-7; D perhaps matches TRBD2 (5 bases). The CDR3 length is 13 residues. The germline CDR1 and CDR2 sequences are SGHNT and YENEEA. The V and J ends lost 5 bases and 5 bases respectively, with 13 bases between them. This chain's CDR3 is CASSPGFPNEQYF. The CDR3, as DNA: TGTGCCAGCAGCCCGGGATTCCCGAACGAGCAGTACTTC. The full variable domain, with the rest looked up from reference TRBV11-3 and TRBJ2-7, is EAGVVQSPRYKIIEKKQPVAFWCNPISGHNTLYWYLQNLGQGPELLIRYENEEAVDDSQLPKDRFSAERLKGVDSTLKIQPAELGDSAVYLCASSPGFPNEQYFGPGTRLTVT.

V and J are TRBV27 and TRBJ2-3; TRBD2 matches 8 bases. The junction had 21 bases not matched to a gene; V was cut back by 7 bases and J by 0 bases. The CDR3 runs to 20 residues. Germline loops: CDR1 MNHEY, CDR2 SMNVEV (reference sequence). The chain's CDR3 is CASTNLTPLGGGISTDTQYF. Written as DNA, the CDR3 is TGTGCCAGCACTAATCTCACCCCCCTGGGCGGGGGGATTAGCACAGATACGCAGTATTTT.

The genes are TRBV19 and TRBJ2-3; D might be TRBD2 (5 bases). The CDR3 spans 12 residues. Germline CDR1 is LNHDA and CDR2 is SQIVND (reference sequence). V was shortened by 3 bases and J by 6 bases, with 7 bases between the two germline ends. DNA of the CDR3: TGTGCCAGTAGTATTGAGGGTGATACGCAGTATTTT. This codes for CASSIEGDTQYF.

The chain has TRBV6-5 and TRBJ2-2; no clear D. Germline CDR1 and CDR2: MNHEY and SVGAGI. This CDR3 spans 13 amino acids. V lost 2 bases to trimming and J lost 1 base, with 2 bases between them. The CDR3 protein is CASSYLNTGELFF. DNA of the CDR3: TGTGCCAGCAGTTACCTGAACACCGGGGAGCTGTTTTTT.

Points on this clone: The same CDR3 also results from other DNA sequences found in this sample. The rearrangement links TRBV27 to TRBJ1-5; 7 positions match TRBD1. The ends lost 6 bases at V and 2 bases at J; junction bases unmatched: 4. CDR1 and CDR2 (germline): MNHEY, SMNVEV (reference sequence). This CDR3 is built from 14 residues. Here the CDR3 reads CASSPDRGNQPQHF. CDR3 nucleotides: TGTGCCAGCAGCCCAGACAGGGGCAATCAGCCCCAGCATTTT.

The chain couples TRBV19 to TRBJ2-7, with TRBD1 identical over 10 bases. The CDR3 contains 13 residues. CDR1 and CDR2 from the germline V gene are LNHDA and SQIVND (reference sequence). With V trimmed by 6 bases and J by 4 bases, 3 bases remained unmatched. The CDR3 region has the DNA TGTGCCAGTAGCGGACAGGGGGGATACGAGCAGTACTTC. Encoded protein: CASSGQGGYEQYF.

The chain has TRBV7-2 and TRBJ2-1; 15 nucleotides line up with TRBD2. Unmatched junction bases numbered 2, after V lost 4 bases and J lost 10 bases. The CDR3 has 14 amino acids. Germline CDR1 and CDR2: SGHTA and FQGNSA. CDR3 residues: CASSSGTSGGEQFF. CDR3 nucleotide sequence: TGTGCCAGCAGCTCCGGGACTAGCGGGGGGGAGCAGTTCTTC.

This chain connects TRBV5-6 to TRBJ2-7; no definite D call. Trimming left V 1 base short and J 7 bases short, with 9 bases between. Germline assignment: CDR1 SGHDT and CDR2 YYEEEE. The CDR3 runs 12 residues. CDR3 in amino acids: CASSLWAREQYF. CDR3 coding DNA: TGTGCCAGCAGCTTGTGGGCGAGAGAGCAGTACTTC. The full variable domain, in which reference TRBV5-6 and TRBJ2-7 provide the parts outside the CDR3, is DAGVTQSPTHLIKTRGQQVTLRCSPKSGHDTVSWYQQALGQGPQFIFQYYEEEERQRGNFPDRFSGHQFPNYSSELNVNALLLGDSALYLCASSLWAREQYFGPGTRLTVT.

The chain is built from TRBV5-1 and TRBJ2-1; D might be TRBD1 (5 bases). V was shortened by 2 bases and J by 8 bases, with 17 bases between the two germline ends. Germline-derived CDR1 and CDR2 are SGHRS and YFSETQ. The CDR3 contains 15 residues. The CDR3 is CASSLVQRQGDEQFF. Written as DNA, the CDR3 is TGCGCCAGCAGCTTAGTACAGAGGCAAGGGGATGAGCAGTTCTTC.

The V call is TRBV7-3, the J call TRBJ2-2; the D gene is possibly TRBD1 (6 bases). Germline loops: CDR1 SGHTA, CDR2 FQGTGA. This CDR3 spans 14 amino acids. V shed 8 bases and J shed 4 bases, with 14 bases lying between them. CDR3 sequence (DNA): TGTGCCAGCTCGACAGGCCCCGGCACCGGGGAGCTGTTTTTT. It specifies CASSTGPGTGELFF.

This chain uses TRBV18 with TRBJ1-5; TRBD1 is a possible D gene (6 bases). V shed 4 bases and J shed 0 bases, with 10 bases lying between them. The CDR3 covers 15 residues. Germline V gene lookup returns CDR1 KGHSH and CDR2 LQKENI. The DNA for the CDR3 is TGTGCCAGCTCACTGGACAGAAATAGCAATCAGCCCCAGCATTTT. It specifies CASSLDRNSNQPQHF.

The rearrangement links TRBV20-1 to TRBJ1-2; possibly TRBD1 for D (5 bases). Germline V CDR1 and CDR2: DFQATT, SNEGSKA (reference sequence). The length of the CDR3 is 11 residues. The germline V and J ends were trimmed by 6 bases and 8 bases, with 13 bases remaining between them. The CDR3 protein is CSAARRGGYTF. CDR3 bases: TGCAGTGCCGCCAGGAGGGGAGGCTACACCTTC.

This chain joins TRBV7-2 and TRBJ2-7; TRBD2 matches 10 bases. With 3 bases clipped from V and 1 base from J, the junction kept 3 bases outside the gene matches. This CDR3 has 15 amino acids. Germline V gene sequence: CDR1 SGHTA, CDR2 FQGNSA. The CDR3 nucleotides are TGTGCCAGCAGCTTTCTAGCGGGGGATTCCTACGAGCAGTACTTC. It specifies CASSFLAGDSYEQYF.

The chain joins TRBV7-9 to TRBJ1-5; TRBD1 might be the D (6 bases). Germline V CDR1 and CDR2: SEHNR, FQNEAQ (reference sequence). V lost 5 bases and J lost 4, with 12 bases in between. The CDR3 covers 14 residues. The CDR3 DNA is TGTGCCAGCAGCCCCGGGGGGGCTAATCAGCCCCAGCATTTT. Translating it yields CASSPGGANQPQHF.

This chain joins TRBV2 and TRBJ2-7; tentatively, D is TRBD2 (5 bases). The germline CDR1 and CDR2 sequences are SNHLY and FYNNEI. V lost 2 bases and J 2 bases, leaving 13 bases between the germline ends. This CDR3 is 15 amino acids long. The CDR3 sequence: CASSERPNSAYEQYF. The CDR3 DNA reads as TGTGCCAGCAGTGAACGACCCAATAGCGCCTACGAGCAGTACTTC.

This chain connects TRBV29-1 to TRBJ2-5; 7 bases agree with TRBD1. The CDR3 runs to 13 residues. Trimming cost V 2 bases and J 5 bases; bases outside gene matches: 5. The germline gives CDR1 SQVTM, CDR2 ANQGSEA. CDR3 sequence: CSVERQGVETQYF. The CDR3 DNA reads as TGCAGCGTTGAAAGACAGGGAGTGGAGACCCAGTACTTC.

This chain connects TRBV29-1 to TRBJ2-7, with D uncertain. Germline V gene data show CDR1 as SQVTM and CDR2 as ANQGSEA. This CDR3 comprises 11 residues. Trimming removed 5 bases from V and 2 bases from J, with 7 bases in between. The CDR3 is CSVLGTYEQYF. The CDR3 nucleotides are TGCAGCGTTTTGGGCACCTACGAGCAGTACTTC.

The CDR3 nucleotides read TGCGCCAGCAGCACGACTAGCCTGCAAGAGACCCAGTACTTC. It codes for CASSTTSLQETQYF. The chain joins TRBV5-1 to TRBJ2-5; 7 nucleotides agree with TRBD2. This CDR3 contains 14 residues. CDR1 and CDR2 from the germline V gene are SGHRS and YFSETQ. J was trimmed by 2 bases and V by 4 bases; bases with no gene match: 5. Variable domain in full (rest from reference TRBV5-1 and TRBJ2-5): KAGVTQTPRYLIKTRGQQVTLSCSPISGHRSVSWYQQTPGQGLQFLFEYFSETQRNKGNFPGRFSGRQFSNSRSEMNVSTLELGDSALYLCASSTTSLQETQYFGPGTRLLVL.

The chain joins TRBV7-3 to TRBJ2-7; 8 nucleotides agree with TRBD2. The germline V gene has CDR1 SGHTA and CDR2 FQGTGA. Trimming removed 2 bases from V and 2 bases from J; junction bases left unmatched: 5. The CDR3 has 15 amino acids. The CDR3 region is CASSLYGGGTYEQYF. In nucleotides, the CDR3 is TGTGCCAGCAGCTTATATGGCGGGGGGACCTACGAGCAGTACTTC.